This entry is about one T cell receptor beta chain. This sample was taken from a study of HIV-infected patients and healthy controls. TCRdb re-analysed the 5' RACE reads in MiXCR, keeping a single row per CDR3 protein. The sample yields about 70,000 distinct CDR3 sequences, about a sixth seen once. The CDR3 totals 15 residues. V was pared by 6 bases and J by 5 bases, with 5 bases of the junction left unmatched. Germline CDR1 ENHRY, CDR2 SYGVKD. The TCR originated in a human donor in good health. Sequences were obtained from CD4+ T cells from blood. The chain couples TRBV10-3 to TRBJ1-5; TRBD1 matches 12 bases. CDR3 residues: CAISGTGGADQPQHF. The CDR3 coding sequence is TGTGCCATCAGCGGGACAGGGGGCGCCGATCAGCCCCAGCATTTT.